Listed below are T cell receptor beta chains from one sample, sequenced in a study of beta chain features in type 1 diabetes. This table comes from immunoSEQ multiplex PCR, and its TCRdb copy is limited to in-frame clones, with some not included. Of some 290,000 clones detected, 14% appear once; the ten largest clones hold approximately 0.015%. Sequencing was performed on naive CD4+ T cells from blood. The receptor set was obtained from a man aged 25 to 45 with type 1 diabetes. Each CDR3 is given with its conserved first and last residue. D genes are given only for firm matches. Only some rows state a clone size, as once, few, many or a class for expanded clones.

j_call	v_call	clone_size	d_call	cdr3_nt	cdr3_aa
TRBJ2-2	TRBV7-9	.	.	TGTGCCAGCAGCCAACTCGAGGGCGGGGAGCTGTTTTTT	CASSQLEGGELFF
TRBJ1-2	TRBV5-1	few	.	TGCGCCAGCAGTCGGGAGCGCACCCCCTACACCTTC	CASSRERTPYTF
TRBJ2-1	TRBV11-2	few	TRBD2	TGTGCCAGCAAAAAGGGAACTAGCGGGCGGGATGAGCAGTTCTTC	CASKKGTSGRDEQFF
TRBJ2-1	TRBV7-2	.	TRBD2	TGTGCCAGCAGCCCCCCTGGGGGGGGACGTGATGAGCAGTTCTTC	CASSPPGGGRDEQFF
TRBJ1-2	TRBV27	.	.	TGTGCCAGCAGTTTAAAGGGAGACGGCTACACCTTC	CASSLKGDGYTF
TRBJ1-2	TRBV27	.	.	TGTGCCAGCAGTTTCTACAGGAACTATGGCTACACCTTC	CASSFYRNYGYTF
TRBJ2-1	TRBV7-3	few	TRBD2	TGTGCCAGCAGCACCACTAGCGGACAGTACAATGAGCAGTTCTTC	CASSTTSGQYNEQFF
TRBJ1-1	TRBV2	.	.	TGTGCCAACTCGGGACACCAGTACACTGAAGCTTTCTTT	CANSGHQYTEAFF
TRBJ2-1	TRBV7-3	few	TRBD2	TGTGCCAGCAGCTTATCTCAGCGGGGGGAATCCTACAATGAGCAGTTCTTC	CASSLSQRGESYNEQFF
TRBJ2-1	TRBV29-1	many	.	TGCAGCGTTGTTTACCCAGGACACTCCTACAATGAGCAGTTCTTC	CSVVYPGHSYNEQFF
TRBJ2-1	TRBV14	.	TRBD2	TGTGCCAGCAGCCAAGGACTAGCGGGAGCGGTAGGACAGTTCTTC	CASSQGLAGAVGQFF